Listed below are T cell receptor beta chains from one sample, sequenced in a study of shared clonotypes between healthy human individuals. Libraries were prepared by immunoSEQ multiplex PCR; TCRdb keeps only in-frame clonotypes and omits some of them. The table includes millions of clones, 85% to 95% detected once. The sample was naive CD8+ T cells from PBMCs. The source of these receptors is a man between 18 and 35 years old in good health. Some clones in this sample may be carry-over from other donors' samples. Each CDR3 is given without its conserved first and last residue. A D gene is named only where the DNA matches it firmly.

d_gene	v_gene	CDR3aa
-	TRBV7-9	ASSPPSSYEQY
-	TRBV29-1	SARAAYGYT
-	TRBV15	ATSGGGTVYEQY
-	TRBV7-2	ASSRPGGFDQPQH
TRBD1	TRBV11-2	ASSTRDRVAGELF
-	TRBV18	ASSPPTGPVTQETQY
TRBD1	TRBV9	ASSVPGTGETGNTIY
-	TRBV19	ASSIGTANARTEAF
-	TRBV4-2	ASSQETTNGYT
TRBD1	TRBV28	ASSLRQGAKPNTIY
-	TRBV30	AWTARGGSNQPQH
TRBD2	TRBV29-1	SVEASLAGGFPRYNEQF
-	TRBV7-9	ASSRSEGQEQY
-	TRBV15	ATSSSRLPLSGELF
-	TRBV27	ASSDSYGYT
TRBD2	TRBV30	AWEGGSLSSYNEQF
TRBD2	TRBV6-6	ASRYSGSSYNEQF
-	TRBV11-2	ASSLDLRLEVGEQY
-	TRBV9	ASSEDSSGNTIY
TRBD2	TRBV19	ASRGLADYNEQF